This T cell receptor beta chain was documented in a study of CD8+CD57+ T cells in acquired aplastic anemia. This clonotype was counted at least ten times. Genomic DNA served as template for TCR beta VDJ and CDR3 profiling. MiXCR was run by TCRdb on the reads, yielding one entry per CDR3 protein. The sample records 150,000 to 200,000 distinct CDR3 sequences, around 48% being singletons. Per germline, CDR1 MNHNS and CDR2 SASEGT. The CDR3 covers 15 residues. Losses at the gene ends were 10 bases for V and 4 bases for J; bases not matched to a gene: 13. Before being chosen for sequencing, patients had shown CD8+CD57+ cell expansion by flow cytometry.

The V gene is TRBV6-1, the J gene TRBJ2-5; TRBD2 matches at 9 bases. The origin of this receptor is a human donor with aplastic anemia. Sequenced: sorted CD4+, CD8+, or CD8+CD57+ T cells (not recorded which) from PBMCs. The DNA of the CDR3 is TGTGCCACCGATTTCGTAGCGGGAGTGGGAGAGACCCAGTACTTC. Protein sequence: CATDFVAGVGETQYF.